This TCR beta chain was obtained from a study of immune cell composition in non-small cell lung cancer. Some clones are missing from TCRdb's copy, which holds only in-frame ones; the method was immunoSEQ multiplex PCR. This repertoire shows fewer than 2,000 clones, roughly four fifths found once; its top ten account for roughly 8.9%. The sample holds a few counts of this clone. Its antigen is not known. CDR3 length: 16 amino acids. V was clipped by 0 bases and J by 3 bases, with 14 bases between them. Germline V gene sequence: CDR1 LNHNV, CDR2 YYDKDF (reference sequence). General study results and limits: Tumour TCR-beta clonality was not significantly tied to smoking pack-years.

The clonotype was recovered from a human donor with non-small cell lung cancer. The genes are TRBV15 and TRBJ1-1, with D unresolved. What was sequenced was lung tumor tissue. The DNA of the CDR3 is TGTGCCACCAGCAGAGATGGAGGCCCCTTGGACACTGAAGCTTTCTTT. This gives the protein CATSRDGGPLDTEAFF. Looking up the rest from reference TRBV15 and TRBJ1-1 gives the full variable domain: DAMVIQNPRYQVTQFGKPVTLSCSQTLNHNVMYWYQQKSSQAPKLLFHYYDKDFNNEADTPDNFQSRRPNTSFCFLDIRSPGLGDTAMYLCATSRDGGPLDTEAFFGQGTRLTVV.